The 28 T cell receptor beta chains below all came from one sample that was sequenced in a study of blood T cell repertoires in COVID-19. Here immunoSEQ multiplex PCR was the method, and the copy in TCRdb shows in-frame clones only, minus some. The sample holds over 100,000 clones, around three quarters seen once. Material for sequencing was peripheral blood. These receptors all come from a woman of 80 years or more with acute or convalescent COVID-19.

This rearrangement joins TRBV6-1 to TRBJ1-6; D unclear. V was clipped by 2 bases and J by 6 bases, with 14 bases between them. Germline lookup yields CDR1 MNHNS and CDR2 SASEGT. The CDR3 covers 16 residues. CDR3 nucleotide sequence: TGTGCCAGCAGTGAAATATTCGGTCCCGGTAATTCACCCCTCCACTTT. The encoded protein is CASSEIFGPGNSPLHF.

The chain employs TRBV6-5 and TRBJ1-5, with D perhaps matching TRBD1 (5 bases). The CDR3 spans 14 residues. The V end lost 6 bases, the J end lost 0 bases, and 9 bases lay between the germline ends. From germline, CDR1 is MNHEY and CDR2 SVGAGI. CDR3 region: CASSGRDSNQPQHF. The CDR3 DNA reads TGTGCCAGCAGCGGCAGGGATAGCAATCAGCCCCAGCATTTT.

V is TRBV5-4 and J is TRBJ2-2; 8 bases are shared with TRBD2. Germline V gene lookup returns CDR1 SGHNT and CDR2 YYREEE (reference sequence). The CDR3 spans 15 residues. J gave up 3 bases and V 4 bases, and 5 bases lay outside the gene matches. The DNA of the CDR3 is TGTGCCAGCAGCCAACCGGGAGGGGACACCGGGGAGCTGTTTTTT. Protein product: CASSQPGGDTGELFF.

The J gene is TRBJ1-1, the V gene TRBV7-9; D possibly corresponds to TRBD1 (6 bases). Germline CDR1 is SEHNR and CDR2 is FQNEAQ (reference sequence). V lost 2 bases and J 0 bases, leaving 10 bases between the germline ends. There are 15 residues in the CDR3. CDR3 in amino acids: CASSLPQGLNTEAFF. The CDR3 DNA reads TGTGCCAGCAGCTTACCACAGGGTTTGAACACTGAAGCTTTCTTT.

J is TRBJ1-1 and V is TRBV6-5; TRBD1 agrees at 7 bases. Germline-derived CDR1 and CDR2 are MNHEY and SVGAGI. The J segment lost 5 bases and the V segment lost 6 bases, leaving 12 bases of the junction unmatched. This CDR3 spans 15 amino acids. The CDR3 nucleotides are TGTGCCAGCAGAGGGGGACAGTTGGTGGGAACTGAAGCTTTCTTT. This sequence encodes CASRGGQLVGTEAFF.

The V and J genes are TRBV5-1 and TRBJ2-2, with TRBD2 matching over 15 bases. Trimming at V came to 2 bases and at J to 6 bases, leaving 2 bases not matched to a gene. This CDR3 is 16 amino acids long. Germline lookup yields CDR1 SGHRS and CDR2 YFSETQ. The CDR3 spells CASSFGLAGGAGELFF. The CDR3 DNA reads TGCGCCAGCAGCTTCGGACTAGCGGGAGGGGCCGGGGAGCTGTTTTTT.

The chain couples TRBV27 to TRBJ1-3; D not certain. The CDR3 is made up of 16 amino acids. Germline values: CDR1 MNHEY, CDR2 SMNVEV (reference sequence). V shed 5 bases and J shed 0 bases, with 14 bases lying between them. The CDR3 loop is CASSQKGGFSGNTIYF. The CDR3, as DNA: TGTGCCAGCAGTCAGAAGGGAGGCTTCTCTGGAAACACCATATATTTT.

The gene calls are TRBV2 and TRBJ2-2; TRBD2 is a possible D gene (6 bases). The CDR3 runs to 15 residues. Germline V gene sequence: CDR1 SNHLY, CDR2 FYNNEI. With 4 bases removed from V and 1 base from J, the gap between germline ends came to 10 bases. The CDR3 coding sequence is TGTGCCAGCAGTGCCGGGACTCAGAACACCGGGGAGCTGTTTTTT. It yields the protein CASSAGTQNTGELFF.

The chain combines TRBV7-2 with TRBJ2-1, with a tentative D call TRBD1 (5 bases). The CDR3 has 14 amino acids. Between the trimmed V and J ends, which lost 5 bases and 2 bases, there was a span of 10 bases. Germline V gene lookup returns CDR1 SGHTA and CDR2 FQGNSA. CDR3 nucleotide sequence: TGTGCCAGCAGCATCCAGGGAACCTACAATGAGCAGTTCTTC. It specifies CASSIQGTYNEQFF.

This rearrangement joins TRBV6-2 or TRBV6-3 to TRBJ1-1, with D possibly matching TRBD1 (6 bases). The germline V gene has CDR1 MNHEY and CDR2 SVGEGT. The CDR3 sequence is 15 residues long. Deletions cut 3 bases from V and 4 bases from J, with 15 bases between. For the CDR3, the DNA is TGTGCCAGCAGTTATTGGGAGGGGGTGGCCACTGAAGCTTTCTTT. This codes for CASSYWEGVATEAFF.

V and J are TRBV28 and TRBJ2-7; 10 nucleotides align to TRBD2. Germline V gene lookup returns CDR1 MDHEN and CDR2 SYDVKM. The CDR3 sequence is 15 residues long. Trimming at V came to 6 bases and at J to 3 bases, leaving 8 bases not matched to a gene. The CDR3 sequence: CASRPTSGTGYEQYF. Here the CDR3 DNA reads TGTGCCAGCAGACCTACTAGCGGGACAGGCTACGAGCAGTACTTC. Looking up the rest from reference TRBV28 and TRBJ2-7 gives the full variable domain: DVKVTQSSRYLVKRTGEKVFLECVQDMDHENMFWYRQDPGLGLRLIYFSYDVKMKEKGDIPEGYSVSREKKERFSLILESASTNQTSMYLCASRPTSGTGYEQYFGPGTRLTVT.

CDR3 in DNA: TGTGCCAGCAGCTTAGTGGGGGCTGGCTCCTACAATGAGCAGTTCTTC. It translates to CASSLVGAGSYNEQFF. This rearrangement joins TRBV7-2 to TRBJ2-1; a weak D match, TRBD1 (6 bases). The V gene's germline CDR1 is SGHTA and CDR2 FQGNSA. CDR3 length: 16 amino acids. The V and J ends lost 1 base and 0 bases respectively, with 10 bases between them.

The rearrangement joins TRBV28 to TRBJ2-7; possibly TRBD1 for D (6 bases). The CDR3 covers 13 residues. Germline CDR1 and CDR2: MDHEN and SYDVKM. V dropped 6 bases and J dropped 5 bases, with 14 bases sitting between them. Here the CDR3 reads CASRDRTRDEQYF. For the CDR3, the DNA is TGTGCCAGCAGGGACAGAACACGGGACGAGCAGTACTTC.

The chain employs TRBV27 and TRBJ1-5, with D perhaps matching TRBD1 (6 bases). Germline V gene lookup returns CDR1 MNHEY and CDR2 SMNVEV (reference sequence). The V end lost 6 bases, the J end lost 5 bases, and 17 bases lay between the germline ends. This CDR3 is built from 15 residues. CDR3 nucleotides: TGTGCCAGCAGCCCCAATACAGGGTTGCATCAGCCCCAGCATTTT. The encoded protein is CASSPNTGLHQPQHF.

This clone turned up a few times. The rearrangement links TRBV9 to TRBJ2-1; TRBD2 agrees at 11 bases. This CDR3 spans 17 amino acids. V was pared by 4 bases and J by 8 bases, with 14 bases of the junction left unmatched. Germline CDR1 reads SGDLS; CDR2 reads YYNGEE. The CDR3 bases are TGTGCCAGCAGCCCCCGAGGGTCTAGCGGGGGGTCTCATGAGCAGTTCTTC. Protein: CASSPRGSSGGSHEQFF.

The chain couples TRBV7-2 to TRBJ1-6, with 8 bases fitting TRBD1. The CDR3 runs to 16 residues. V was clipped by 3 bases and J by 0 bases; unmatched bases: 1. Germline V gene data show CDR1 as SGHTA and CDR2 as FQGNSA. The CDR3 DNA sequence: TGTGCCAGCAGCTTGCAGGGGGCCTCCTATAATTCACCCCTCCACTTT. As protein: CASSLQGASYNSPLHF.

The CDR3 coding sequence is TGCAGCGTTGTGGCGAGGAGCTCCTACAATGAGCAGTTCTTC. Its translation is CSVVARSSYNEQFF. The J gene is TRBJ2-1, the V gene TRBV29-1; no clear D. Germline-derived CDR1 and CDR2 are SQVTM and ANQGSEA. CDR3 length equals 14 residues. Trimming took off 4 bases at V and 0 bases at J, with 10 bases between the two ends.

This clone was seen once. The chain carries TRBV6-2 or TRBV6-3 and TRBJ2-1; TRBD1 matches 8 bases. The germline CDR1 and CDR2 sequences are MNHEY and SVGEGT. Germline trimming cut 6 bases from V and 9 bases from J; bases unmatched to any gene: 7. This CDR3 contains 13 residues. CDR3 bases: TGTGCCAGCAGCCGCGACAGGGGAACTGAGCAGTTCTTC. Amino acids: CASSRDRGTEQFF.

V usage is TRBV7-2 and J usage is TRBJ2-7; a weak D match, TRBD2 (5 bases). V lost 2 bases, J lost 2 bases, and 10 bases lay in between. The germline CDR1 and CDR2 sequences are SGHTA and FQGNSA. This CDR3 is 14 amino acids long. Written as DNA, the CDR3 is TGTGCCAGCAGCTTAATAATCGGGGCCTACGAGCAGTACTTC. Its protein product is CASSLIIGAYEQYF.

The rearrangement uses TRBV18 and TRBJ1-6, with TRBD1 matching over 8 bases. Looked up from germline, CDR1 is KGHSH and CDR2 is LQKENI. Trimming at V came to 3 bases and at J to 5 bases, leaving 3 bases not matched to a gene. CDR3 length equals 15 residues. Written as DNA, the CDR3 is TGTGCCAGCTCACCCGGACAGGGAGATAATTCACCCCTCCACTTT. This encodes CASSPGQGDNSPLHF. The entire variable domain, with the rest obtained from reference TRBV18 and TRBJ1-6, is as follows: NAGVMQNPRHLVRRRGQEARLRCSPMKGHSHVYWYRQLPEEGLKFMVYLQKENIIDESGMPKERFSAEFPKEGPSILRIQQVVRGDSAAYFCASSPGQGDNSPLHFGNGTRLTVT.

The chain couples TRBV11-2 to TRBJ2-2; 9 positions match TRBD2. This CDR3 is 15 amino acids long. V dropped 3 bases and J dropped 4; count of bases not matched to a gene: 3. The V gene's germline CDR1 is SGHAT and CDR2 FQNNGV. CDR3 sequence reads: CASSLTSGATGELFF. CDR3 DNA: TGTGCCAGCAGCTTGACTAGCGGAGCCACCGGGGAGCTGTTTTTT.

The chain recombines TRBV18 with TRBJ2-1; D possibly corresponds to TRBD2 (5 bases). The CDR3 loop spans 13 amino acids. The V gene lost 0 bases and the J gene lost 9 bases, with 9 bases spanning the gap. The germline V gene has CDR1 KGHSH and CDR2 LQKENI. For the CDR3, the DNA is TGTGCCAGCTCACCACCGAGGGAGACTGAGCAGTTCTTC. This codes for CASSPPRETEQFF.

The V call is TRBV6-5, the J call TRBJ2-3, with TRBD2 as a possible D gene (5 bases). Germline V gene lookup returns CDR1 MNHEY and CDR2 SVGAGI. The V end was cut by 6 bases, the J end by 10 bases, with 14 bases between. The CDR3 is made up of 12 amino acids. The CDR3 region is CASRGSGPSQYF. The CDR3 nucleotides are TGTGCCAGCAGGGGGAGCGGTCCTTCGCAGTATTTT.

The chain is built from TRBV27 and TRBJ2-2; 10 bases agree with TRBD1. This CDR3 has 14 residues. The trim removed 8 bases at V and 4 bases at J, leaving 4 bases unmatched. Germline values: CDR1 MNHEY, CDR2 SMNVEV (reference sequence). This CDR3 reads CASSRDRGTGELFF. The CDR3 bases are TGTGCCAGCTCCCGGGACAGGGGCACCGGGGAGCTGTTTTTT.

This chain links TRBV9 with TRBJ2-3; maybe TRBD1 (7 bases). CDR1 is SGDLS and CDR2 is YYNGEE in the germline V gene. V was trimmed by 0 bases and J by 4 bases, leaving 12 bases between them. This CDR3 is built from 15 residues. DNA of the CDR3: TGTGCCAGCAGCGTAGGGGCAGGGGGGCCAGATACGCAGTATTTT. Its protein product is CASSVGAGGPDTQYF. The full variable domain, in which reference TRBV9 and TRBJ2-3 provide the parts outside the CDR3, is DSGVTQTPKHLITATGQRVTLRCSPRSGDLSVYWYQQSLDQGLQFLIQYYNGEERAKGNILERFSAQQFPDLHSELNLSSLELGDSALYFCASSVGAGGPDTQYFGPGTRLTVL.

This clone has just a few counts. This chain connects TRBV7-2 to TRBJ1-4, with D perhaps TRBD1 (5 bases). The CDR3 consists of 14 residues. V was cut by 1 base and J by 8 bases, with 11 bases left in between. Germline-derived CDR1 and CDR2 are SGHTA and FQGNSA. This CDR3 is CASSLDRSAEKLFF. DNA for the CDR3: TGTGCCAGCAGCTTAGACAGGTCGGCAGAAAAACTGTTTTTT. Based on the CDR3 plus reference TRBV7-2 and TRBJ1-4, the full variable domain is GAGVSQSPSNKVTEKGKDVELRCDPISGHTALYWYRQSLGQGLEFLIYFQGNSAPDKSGLPSDRFSAERTGGSVSTLTIQRTQQEDSAVYLCASSLDRSAEKLFFGSGTQLSVL.

This clone was observed at least ten times. The gene calls are TRBV11-2 and TRBJ1-2; D is perhaps TRBD1 (6 bases). This CDR3 has 14 residues. Germline V CDR1 and CDR2: SGHAT, FQNNGV. The V end lost 8 bases, the J end lost 5 bases, and 18 bases lay between the germline ends. The CDR3 region has the DNA TGTGCCAGCGGCCTAGCTGAAGGGGGATATGGCTACACCTTC. Its translation: CASGLAEGGYGYTF.

This clone was seen just once. The J gene is TRBJ2-3, the V gene TRBV5-1; 8 bases fit TRBD1. The CDR3 is 15 amino acids. With 3 bases clipped from V and 3 bases from J, the junction kept 6 bases outside the gene matches. The germline gives CDR1 SGHRS, CDR2 YFSETQ. The CDR3 loop reads CASSSGGARTDTQYF. CDR3 DNA: TGCGCCAGCAGCTCAGGGGGCGCGAGGACAGATACGCAGTATTTT.